The clone carrying this TCR beta chain showed up just a few times. As yet, its antigen is unknown. This sample is drawn from a study of vaccination and CD4 T cells after COVID-19. On the study more broadly: Sampling post-COVID took place a median roughly 92 days after diagnosis (range 35 to 161). No peptide, an HIV-1 Nef pool, or a CEFX pool was what each control culture received. Study-level results: Relatively few convalescent patients and no early post-infection timepoints were analyzed. Rising from 21 to 38, the median of SARS-CoV-2-reactive clonotypes did not change significantly.

Oncomine TCR Beta short-read sequencing was applied to DNA from cultured CD4+ T cells. MiXCR, run by TCRdb on the PCR reads, gives a single entry per CDR3 protein. This table holds 4,000 to 4,500 distinct CDR3 sequences, under 25% found once. Germline values: CDR1 SGHVS, CDR2 FNYEAQ. Germline trimming cut 4 bases from V and 6 bases from J; bases unmatched to any gene: 6. The CDR3 extends over 15 amino acids. Treatment: roughly nine-day PBMC culture with coronavirus spike peptide pools or control peptides (ViraFEST assay). The TCR sequence derives from a human donor who had recovered from COVID-19. Sequenced input: CD4+ T cells from blood, cultured in vitro. V usage is TRBV7-6 and J usage is TRBJ2-2, with 9 positions matching TRBD1. The CDR3 DNA sequence: TGTGCCAGCAGCTGGACAGGGGAAGGATCCGGGGAGCTGTTTTTT. It specifies CASSWTGEGSGELFF. The variable domain in full, with the rest retrieved from reference TRBV7-6 and TRBJ2-2, is GAGVSQSPRYKVTKRGQDVALRCDPISGHVSLYWYRQALGQGPEFLTYFNYEAQQDKSGLPNDRFSAERPEGSISTLTIQRTEQRDSAMYRCASSWTGEGSGELFFGEGSRLTVL.